This T cell receptor beta chain is drawn from a study of regulatory T cells in long-lasting Graves disease. For the study at large: For under 3 months, newly diagnosed Graves' patients had been taking antithyroid drugs.

Study-wide points: Newly diagnosed disease favored TRBV20-1 and TRBJ2-1 over persistent disease. Peripheral blood was the sole material, not thyroid tissue.

The germline CDR1 and CDR2 sequences are MNHNS and SASEGT. V was clipped by 4 bases and J by 0 bases, with 11 bases between them. The CDR3 runs to 15 residues. The sample's time point: newly diagnosed GD, antithyroid drugs for less than 3 months. Preparation of the TCR library used RNA extracted from PBMCs. The peripheral blood volume drawn was 7 to 10 milliliters, and it was collected into EDTA tubes. Building of the TCR beta libraries involved iRepertoire HTBI primers and Arm-PCR of CDR3 regions. Each CDR3 protein is one row after TCRdb ran MiXCR on the multiplex PCR reads. This sample has approximately 400,000 distinct CDR3 sequences, with roughly a sixth found just once. This clonotype was counted ten times or more. Antigen: not known.

The receptor was derived from a female donor with Graves disease. The specimen comprised peripheral blood mononuclear cells (PBMCs), sampled at new diagnosis, from a patient treated with antithyroid drugs. The rearrangement uses TRBV6-1 and TRBJ2-3; a weak D match, TRBD1 (5 bases). The CDR3 spells CASSVYRSSTDTQYF. DNA of the CDR3: TGTGCCAGCAGTGTATACAGGTCAAGCACAGATACGCAGTATTTT.